These 11 T cell receptor beta chains were sequenced from one sample in a study of siplizumab effects on memory and regulatory T cells. Here immunoSEQ multiplex PCR was the method, and the copy in TCRdb shows in-frame clones only, minus some. The table lists approximately 50,000 clones, over 90% of them singletons. Sequencing was carried out using CD8+ T cells sorted from blood. All receptors derive from a human donor in good health.

The CDR3 protein is CASSEAGTDLYTEAFF. In DNA form, the CDR3 reads TGTGCCAGCAGCGAAGCCGGGACAGACCTTTACACTGAAGCTTTCTTT. The chain links TRBV11-2 to TRBJ1-1; TRBD1 matches 7 bases. CDR3 length: 16 residues. V shed 5 bases, J shed 3 bases, and the junction held 12 bases outside the gene matches. Germline V gene data show CDR1 as SGHAT and CDR2 as FQNNGV. Full variable domain (outside the CDR3, taken from reference TRBV11-2 and TRBJ1-1): EAGVAQSPRYKIIEKRQSVAFWCNPISGHATLYWYQQILGQGPKLLIQFQNNGVVDDSQLPKDRFSAERLKGVDSTLKIQPAKLEDSAVYLCASSEAGTDLYTEAFFGQGTRLTVV.

This sequence joins TRBV6-1 and TRBJ2-5; weak D call: TRBD1 (6 bases). The J call is in doubt because the DNA end fits TRBJ2-7 better. Germline CDR1 and CDR2: MNHNS and SASEGT. The CDR3 runs 14 residues. The CDR3: CASSTRDNLYEQYF. Here the CDR3 DNA reads TGTGCCAGCAGTACCCGGGACAACTTGTACGAGCAGTACTTC.

The rearrangement joins TRBV6-5 to TRBJ1-1; D not resolved. The ends were cut back, 5 bases at V and 1 base at J, with 8 bases in the middle. Germline V gene lookup returns CDR1 MNHEY and CDR2 SVGAGI. The CDR3 has 13 amino acids. This CDR3 is CASSHGENTEAFF. The CDR3 nucleotides are TGTGCCAGCAGTCACGGCGAGAACACTGAAGCTTTCTTT.

The CDR3 sequence is CASSYPTGGEQYF. CDR3 nucleotide sequence: TGTGCCAGCAGTTACCCGACAGGAGGGGAGCAGTACTTC. The J gene is TRBJ2-7, the V gene TRBV6-6, with D perhaps assigned TRBD1 or TRBD2 (6 bases each). This CDR3 contains 13 residues. The V gene's germline CDR1 is MNHNY and CDR2 SVGAGI (reference sequence). With 2 bases removed from V and 7 bases from J, the gap between germline ends came to 12 bases.

This chain links TRBV29-1 with TRBJ2-1; TRBD2 aligns across 9 bases. Germline values: CDR1 SQVTM, CDR2 ANQGSEA. This CDR3 spans 15 amino acids. The trim removed 4 bases at V and 6 bases at J, leaving 10 bases unmatched. The CDR3 DNA sequence: TGCAGCGTTGTTGCGGGAGGGTCCCACACCAATGAGCAGTTCTTC. Its protein is CSVVAGGSHTNEQFF.

The chain recombines TRBV6-4 with TRBJ2-7; 7 bases fit TRBD2. J was trimmed by 1 base and V by 0 bases; bases with no gene match: 3. Germline values: CDR1 MRHNA, CDR2 SNTAGT. CDR3 length: 15 amino acids. Written as DNA, the CDR3 is TGTGCCAGCAGTGACTCTTGGGGGGGATCCTACGAGCAGTACTTC. The encoded protein is CASSDSWGGSYEQYF.

The chain recombines TRBV6-5 with TRBJ1-4; maybe TRBD1 (5 bases). Germline assignment: CDR1 MNHEY and CDR2 SVGAGI. CDR3 size: 13 residues. Trimming removed 2 bases from V and 12 bases from J, with 13 bases in between. The CDR3 reads CASSYTGTEELFF. CDR3 coding DNA: TGTGCCAGCAGTTACACCGGGACCGAAGAACTGTTTTTT.

The genes are TRBV27 and TRBJ1-1; D is unresolved. V lost 2 bases and J 2 bases, leaving 6 bases between the germline ends. CDR1 and CDR2 from the germline V gene are MNHEY and SMNVEV (reference sequence). There are 13 residues in the CDR3. The CDR3 is CASSLEINTEAFF. The CDR3, as DNA: TGTGCCAGCAGTTTAGAGATAAACACTGAAGCTTTCTTT.

The V and J genes are TRBV19 and TRBJ1-2; D ambiguous. The CDR3 contains 12 residues. Deletions cut 5 bases from V and 4 bases from J, with 8 bases between. Germline lookup yields CDR1 LNHDA and CDR2 SQIVND (reference sequence). CDR3 loop: CASSAGFYGYTF. The CDR3 region has the DNA TGTGCCAGTAGTGCAGGATTCTATGGCTACACCTTC.

The rearrangement uses TRBV27 and TRBJ2-7; TRBD1 aligns across 11 bases. This CDR3 comprises 15 residues. Trimming cost V 2 bases and J 3 bases; bases outside gene matches: 3. Germline V CDR1 and CDR2: MNHEY, SMNVEV (reference sequence). The CDR3 DNA follows: TGTGCCAGCAGTTTAGGACAGGGGGCAGGCTACGAGCAGTACTTC. Its translation is CASSLGQGAGYEQYF.

This clone came up once. V usage is TRBV19 and J usage is TRBJ2-1; 7 bases are a match to TRBD2. This CDR3 has 16 amino acids. Germline loops: CDR1 LNHDA, CDR2 SQIVND (reference sequence). J was trimmed by 4 bases and V by 0 bases; bases with no gene match: 6. Written as DNA, the CDR3 is TGTGCCAGTAGTATAGATCGGCAGGGAGGGTACAATGAGCAGTTCTTC. Protein sequence: CASSIDRQGGYNEQFF.